This T cell receptor beta chain was recorded in a study of shared clonotypes between healthy human individuals. This table comes from immunoSEQ multiplex PCR, and its TCRdb copy is limited to in-frame clones, with some not included. Among 1,400,000 or so clones, around 98.5% were seen once, and the ten largest hold roughly 0.35%. Notes on this clone: Antigen: not known.

Findings and caveats of the study: The study found about 5.1% of naive CD4 clonotypes shared across a few donors.

Germline lookup yields CDR1 SGHRS and CDR2 YFSETQ. The CDR3 sequence is 16 residues long. V was pared by 4 bases and J by 0 bases, with 11 bases between. The V and J genes are TRBV5-1 and TRBJ2-6; weak D call: TRBD1 (6 bases). This receptor was obtained from a man under 40 in good health. Material for sequencing was naive CD4+ T cells sorted from blood. Subset meaning: CD45RA+ positively selected. In DNA, the CDR3 is TGCGCCAGCAGCATAGAACAGGGCTCTGGGGCCAACGTCCTGACTTTC. This translates into CASSIEQGSGANVLTF.